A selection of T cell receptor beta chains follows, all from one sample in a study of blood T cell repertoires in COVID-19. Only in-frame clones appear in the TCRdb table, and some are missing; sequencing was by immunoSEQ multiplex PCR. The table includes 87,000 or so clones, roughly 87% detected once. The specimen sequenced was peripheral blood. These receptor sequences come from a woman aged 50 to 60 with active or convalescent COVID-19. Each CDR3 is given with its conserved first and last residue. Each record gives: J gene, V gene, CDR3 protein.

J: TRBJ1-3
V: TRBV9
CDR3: CASSRAGLLSGNTIYF

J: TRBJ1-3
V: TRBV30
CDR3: CAWRRDRGGGNTIYF

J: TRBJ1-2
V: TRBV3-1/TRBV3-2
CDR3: CASSSEAGYTF

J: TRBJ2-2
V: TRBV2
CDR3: CASRRLAGGTGELFF

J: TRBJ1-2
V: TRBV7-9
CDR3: CASSLGLGANYGYTF

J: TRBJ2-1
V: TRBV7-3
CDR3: CASSSTPSGGYDEQFF

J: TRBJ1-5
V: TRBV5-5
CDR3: CASSLGQGGNQPQHF

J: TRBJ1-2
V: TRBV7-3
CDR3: CASSARGGLYGYTF

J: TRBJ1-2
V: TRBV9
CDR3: CASSAQEYTTGYGYTF

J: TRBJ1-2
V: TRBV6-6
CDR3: CASSYSGEAYGYTF

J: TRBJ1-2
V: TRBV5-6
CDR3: CASSQGQGVIYGYTF

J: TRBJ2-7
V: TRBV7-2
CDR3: CASSLLTAPYEQYF

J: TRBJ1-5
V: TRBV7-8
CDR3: CASSSGRINNQPQHF

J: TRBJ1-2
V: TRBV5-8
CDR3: CASSQTGQLYGYTF

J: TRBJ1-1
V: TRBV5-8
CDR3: CASRMTAPRAFF

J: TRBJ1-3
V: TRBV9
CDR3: CASSVGGQANSGNTIYF

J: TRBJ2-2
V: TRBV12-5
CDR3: CASGWGTRNTGELFF

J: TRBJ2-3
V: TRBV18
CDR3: CASSPALTGTDTQYF

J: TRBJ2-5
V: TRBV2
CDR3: CASSWRTGGEETQYF

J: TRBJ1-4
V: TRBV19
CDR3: CASHHRRQGPNEKLFF

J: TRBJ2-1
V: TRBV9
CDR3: CASSVVSGGYNEQFF

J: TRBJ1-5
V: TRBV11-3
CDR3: CASSLAAGDRGSNQPQHF

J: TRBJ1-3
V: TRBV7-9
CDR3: CASSLVGQGGGNTIYF

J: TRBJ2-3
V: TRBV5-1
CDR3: CASNQRAGADTQYF

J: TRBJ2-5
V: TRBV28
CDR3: CASSSLLAGRETQYF

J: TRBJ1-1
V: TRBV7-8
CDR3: CASSLAAGLRVRNTEAFF

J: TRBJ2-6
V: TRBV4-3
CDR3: CASSQDPPGRSGANVLTF

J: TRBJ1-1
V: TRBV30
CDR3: CAWTQASTEAFF

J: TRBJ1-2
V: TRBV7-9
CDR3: CASSLLGQTNYGYTF

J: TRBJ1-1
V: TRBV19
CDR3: CASTDTGRGTEAFF

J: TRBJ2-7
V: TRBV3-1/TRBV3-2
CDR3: CASSFQQGSYEQYF

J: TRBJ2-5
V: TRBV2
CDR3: CASSGSVQETQYF

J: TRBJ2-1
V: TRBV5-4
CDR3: CASFSGGDSSYNEQFF

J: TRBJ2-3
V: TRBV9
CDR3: CASSVARGLAGVTDTQYF

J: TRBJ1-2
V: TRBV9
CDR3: CASSPIKGGLGSNGYTF

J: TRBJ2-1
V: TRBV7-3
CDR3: CASSFSGGPNNEQFF

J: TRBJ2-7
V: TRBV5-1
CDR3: CASSPRVADPYEQYF

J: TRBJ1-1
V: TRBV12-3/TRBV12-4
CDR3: CASSWAENTEAFF

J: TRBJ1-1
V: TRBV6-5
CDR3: CASTHTGGSNTEAFF

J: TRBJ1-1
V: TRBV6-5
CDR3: CASSYRGVGGDTEAFF

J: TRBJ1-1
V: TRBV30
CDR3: CAWSVYRLTKGTEAFF

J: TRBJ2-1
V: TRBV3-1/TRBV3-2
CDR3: CASSPRSTSNEQFF

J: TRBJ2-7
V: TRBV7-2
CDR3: CASSLDGGAYEQYF

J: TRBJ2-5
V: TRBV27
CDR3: CASTPRTGGLETQYF

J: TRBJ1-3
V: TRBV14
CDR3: CASSPLGARNTIYF

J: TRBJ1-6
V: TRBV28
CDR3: CASSLQTGANSPLHF

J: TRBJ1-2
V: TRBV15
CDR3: CATSSRDSRYGYTF

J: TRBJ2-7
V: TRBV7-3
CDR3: CASSLTPAGAPYEQYF

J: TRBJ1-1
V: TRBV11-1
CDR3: CASSLSLGLNTEAFF

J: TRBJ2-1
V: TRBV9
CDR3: CASSVNLAYNEQFF

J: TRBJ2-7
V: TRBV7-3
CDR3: CASSSRISRGITSEQYF

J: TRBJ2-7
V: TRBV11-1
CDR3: CASSPGLPSYEQYF

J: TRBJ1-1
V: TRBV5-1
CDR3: CASGTGHMNTEAFF